This T cell receptor (beta chain) was identified in a study of cytomegalovirus exposure and HLA in healthy donors. Primers included in the PCR were 60 Vbeta and 13 Jbeta primers. Method: immunoSEQ multiplex PCR; TCRdb's copy keeps in-frame clones and lacks some. Altogether over 150,000 clones are present, about three quarters being singletons, with the ten largest covering around 2.5%. Study results and caveats: With further analysis later on, most CMV-associated TCR beta chains appeared HLA-restricted.

About this clone: Its matching antigen is unknown.

This TCR derives from a middle-aged woman in good health and CMV-seropositive. Input material: PBMCs.

CDR3 bases: TGTGCCAGCAGCGTAGATAGCGGGTCGTACAATGAGCAGTTCTTC. Amino acids: CASSVDSGSYNEQFF. The gene calls are TRBV9 and TRBJ2-1, with 7 bases fitting TRBD2. CDR1 and CDR2 (germline): SGDLS, YYNGEE. J lost 4 bases, V lost 0 bases, and 4 bases had no gene match. The CDR3 length is 15 residues. The whole variable domain, filled in from reference TRBV9 and TRBJ2-1, reads DSGVTQTPKHLITATGQRVTLRCSPRSGDLSVYWYQQSLDQGLQFLIQYYNGEERAKGNILERFSAQQFPDLHSELNLSSLELGDSALYFCASSVDSGSYNEQFFGPGTRLTVL.